This TCR beta chain was found in a study of T cell responses to AZD1222 COVID-19 vaccine. The trim removed 4 bases at V and 8 bases at J, leaving 4 bases unmatched. The CDR3 consists of 14 residues. The V gene's germline CDR1 is ENHRY and CDR2 SYGVKD. Profiling relied on immunoSEQ multiplex PCR, and the TCRdb table lists in-frame clones only, not all of them. The sample lists about 68,000 clones, around 86% occurring once. This receptor was identified in an adult in good health. The material was peripheral blood, obtained on day 0 of AZD1222 vaccination. This chain connects TRBV10-3 to TRBJ1-6, with 8 bases fitting TRBD1. The CDR3 reads CAISATGVDSPLHF. In nucleotides, the CDR3 is TGTGCCATCAGTGCGACAGGGGTTGATTCACCCCTCCACTTT.